This entry lists 20 T cell receptor beta chains sequenced from one sample in a study of beta chain features in type 1 diabetes. No antigens are known for them. The study, taken as a whole, reports: Moderate yet significant TCRB CDR3 shortening was seen in Type 1 diabetes patients in all four CD4+ subsets.

Investigators reverse transcribed all isolated RNA, so they sequenced expressed TCRB transcripts. Some clones are missing from TCRdb's copy, which holds only in-frame ones; the method was immunoSEQ multiplex PCR. This sample has around 140,000 clones, with about an eighth found just once. Material: central memory CD4+ T cells from blood. The source is a man aged 18 to 29 with type 1 diabetes.

This clone has ten or more counts. The rearrangement uses TRBV19 and TRBJ2-1; maybe TRBD2 (6 bases). The length of the CDR3 is 12 residues. CDR1 LNHDA and CDR2 SQIVND come from the germline V gene (reference sequence). V was pared by 9 bases and J by 3 bases, with 9 bases between. CDR3 coding DNA: TGTGCCAGCCAGACTAGCTACAATGAGCAGTTCTTC. Translating it yields CASQTSYNEQFF.

The V call is TRBV28, the J call TRBJ2-5; 8 positions match TRBD1. V dropped 8 bases and J dropped 2; count of bases not matched to a gene: 1. The CDR3 has 12 amino acids. CDR1 is MDHEN, CDR2 SYDVKM, per germline. Here the CDR3 reads CASHRGQETQYF. CDR3 nucleotide sequence: TGTGCCAGCCACAGGGGGCAAGAGACCCAGTACTTC.

The sample holds a few counts of this clone. The chain couples TRBV7-8 to TRBJ1-1; D perhaps matches TRBD1 (6 bases). This CDR3 contains 13 residues. Per the germline V gene, CDR1 is SGHVS and CDR2 is FQNEAQ. The V gene lost 4 bases and the J gene lost 6 bases, with 12 bases spanning the gap. CDR3 residues: CASSSGASAEAFF. CDR3 in DNA: TGTGCCAGCAGCTCGGGGGCGAGCGCTGAAGCTTTCTTT.

V usage is TRBV2 and J usage is TRBJ2-2; 8 positions agree with TRBD1. This CDR3 contains 15 residues. In germline, CDR1 is SNHLY, CDR2 FYNNEI. V lost 4 bases, J lost 0 bases, and 1 base stayed unmatched. The chain's CDR3 is CASSGDRTNTGELFF. CDR3 DNA sequence: TGTGCCAGCAGTGGGGACAGGACGAACACCGGGGAGCTGTTTTTT.

In its sample, this clone was seen many times. The V gene is TRBV30, the J gene TRBJ2-1; 9 nucleotides align to TRBD2. The CDR3 extends over 15 amino acids. Germline V lookup: CDR1 GTSNPN, CDR2 SVGIG (reference sequence). With 5 bases clipped from V and 3 bases from J, the junction kept 8 bases outside the gene matches. CDR3 DNA: TGTGCCTGGTCCCCCATAGCGGGGGACTACAATGAGCAGTTCTTC. It yields the protein CAWSPIAGDYNEQFF.

The rearrangement links TRBV5-1 to TRBJ2-3; D gene uncertain. This CDR3 comprises 16 residues. The V gene's germline CDR1 is SGHRS and CDR2 YFSETQ. V was trimmed by 3 bases and J by 1 base, leaving 15 bases between them. As DNA, the CDR3 is TGCGCCAGCAGCTCCGTTGCCTTGGTGGGCACAGATACGCAGTATTTT. This sequence encodes CASSSVALVGTDTQYF.

The sample holds a few counts of this clone. V gene TRBV7-9 combines with J gene TRBJ2-4; the D call may be TRBD1 or TRBD2 (5 bases each). Trimming removed 6 bases from V and 2 bases from J, with 14 bases in between. Germline-derived CDR1 and CDR2 are SEHNR and FQNEAQ (reference sequence). The CDR3 has 15 amino acids. In nucleotides, the CDR3 is TGTGCCAGCAGTCCGACCGGGACGTCCAAAAACATTCAGTACTTC. This encodes CASSPTGTSKNIQYF.

This clone appeared many times. The chain carries TRBV7-9 and TRBJ1-3; D gene ambiguous. Looked up from germline, CDR1 is SEHNR and CDR2 is FQNEAQ (reference sequence). The length of the CDR3 is 13 residues. Deletions cut 4 bases from V and 2 bases from J, with 6 bases between. CDR3 residues: CASSSPPGNTIYF. CDR3 DNA: TGTGCCAGCAGCTCCCCGCCTGGAAACACCATATATTTT.

This clone has ten or more counts. Additional DNA sequences in this sample encode the identical CDR3. The chain joins TRBV14 to TRBJ1-2, with D unresolved. Germline V CDR1 and CDR2: SGHDN, FVKESK. The CDR3 is 12 residues long. V was cut by 3 bases and J by 4 bases, with 6 bases left in between. CDR3 DNA: TGTGCCAGCAGCCACCGGGGCTATGGCTACACCTTC. Amino acid sequence: CASSHRGYGYTF.

The V gene is TRBV27, the J gene TRBJ1-1; TRBD1 might be the D (5 bases). Per germline, CDR1 MNHEY and CDR2 SMNVEV (reference sequence). The V gene lost 3 bases and the J gene lost 4 bases, with 12 bases spanning the gap. The CDR3 extends over 14 amino acids. The CDR3 DNA follows: TGTGCCAGCAGTTTCTACGGGGGAGGCACTGAAGCTTTCTTT. It specifies CASSFYGGGTEAFF.

V and J are TRBV5-5 and TRBJ1-6; a weak D match, TRBD1 (6 bases). The CDR3 sequence is 15 residues long. Germline CDR1 is SGHKS and CDR2 is YYEKEE (reference sequence). V lost 1 base and J lost 9, with 14 bases in between. The CDR3 bases are TGTGCCAGCAGCTTGCCCCAGGGGATGGGTTCACCCCTCCACTTT. The encoded protein is CASSLPQGMGSPLHF.

This clone was observed a few times. The CDR3 region is CSVRRNYPTNEQFF. CDR3 DNA: TGCAGCGTTCGAAGAAACTACCCAACAAATGAGCAGTTCTTC. V gene TRBV29-1 combines with J gene TRBJ2-1, with D unresolved. V gave up 5 bases and J gave up 7 bases, with 18 bases separating them. The germline V gene has CDR1 SQVTM and CDR2 ANQGSEA. The length of the CDR3 is 14 residues.

This clone has only a few counts. The chain recombines TRBV4-1 with TRBJ2-5; 9 nucleotides line up with TRBD1. There are 16 residues in the CDR3. CDR1 is MGHRA and CDR2 is YSYEKL in the germline V gene. Losses at the gene ends were 0 bases for V and 4 bases for J; bases not matched to a gene: 6. CDR3 sequence: CASSQESGTGRETQYF. For the CDR3, the DNA is TGCGCCAGCAGCCAAGAGTCCGGGACAGGGAGAGAGACCCAGTACTTC.

This clone has more than one count but fewer than ten. At one end, the junction sequence differs from germline, possibly due to a read error. The chain is built from TRBV6-4 and TRBJ1-4, with TRBD1 as a possible D gene (6 bases). Per germline, CDR1 MRHNA and CDR2 SNTAGT. This CDR3 comprises 11 residues. CDR3 residues: CASTKWGDRIF. CDR3 bases: TGTGCCAGCACCAAGTGGGGCGACAGGATTTTT.

The chain is built from TRBV30 and TRBJ1-1; 9 bases align to TRBD1. Trimming removed 4 bases from V and 7 bases from J; junction bases left unmatched: 4. The CDR3 has 12 residues. From germline, CDR1 is GTSNPN and CDR2 SVGIG (reference sequence). CDR3 loop: CAWKGQGGEAFF. CDR3 sequence (DNA): TGTGCCTGGAAGGGACAGGGAGGTGAAGCTTTCTTT.

This sequence joins TRBV27 and TRBJ1-3, with 7 nucleotides matching TRBD1. The junction had 6 bases not matched to a gene; V was cut back by 5 bases and J by 2 bases. The CDR3 contains 15 residues. CDR1 MNHEY and CDR2 SMNVEV come from the germline V gene (reference sequence). CDR3: CASSSLQGTGNTIYF. The CDR3 DNA follows: TGTGCCAGCAGTAGCTTACAGGGGACTGGAAACACCATATATTTT.

This chain connects TRBV9 to TRBJ2-2; 10 bases align to TRBD2. The CDR3 has 16 amino acids. Trimming at V came to 4 bases and at J to 4 bases, leaving 7 bases not matched to a gene. Per germline, CDR1 SGDLS and CDR2 YYNGEE. This chain's CDR3 is CASSPGTSAVTGELFF. Here the CDR3 DNA reads TGTGCCAGCAGCCCCGGGACTAGCGCCGTCACCGGGGAGCTGTTTTTT.

This chain connects TRBV7-8 to TRBJ2-4; D unclear. Germline V gene lookup returns CDR1 SGHVS and CDR2 FQNEAQ. Trimming stripped 1 base from V and 0 bases from J, with 10 bases between. CDR3 size: 16 residues. CDR3 in amino acids: CASSLVYGQAKNIQYF. Here the CDR3 DNA reads TGTGCCAGCAGCTTAGTATACGGCCAAGCCAAAAACATTCAGTACTTC.

The chain carries TRBV5-1 and TRBJ2-7; weak D call: TRBD1 (6 bases). The V end was cut by 4 bases, the J end by 6 bases, with 11 bases between. Germline loops: CDR1 SGHRS, CDR2 YFSETQ. CDR3 length: 12 residues. The CDR3 region is CASSLTTGEQYF. CDR3 DNA: TGCGCCAGCAGCCTTACGACAGGCGAGCAGTACTTC.

This clone was detected many times. The chain combines TRBV18 with TRBJ1-1; D gene ambiguous. This CDR3 is 14 amino acids long. Trimming shortened V by 3 bases and J by 1 base, and 9 bases separated the two germline ends. Germline CDR1 and CDR2: KGHSH and LQKENI. The CDR3, as DNA: TGTGCCAGCTCACCTTTTGGTTCGAACACTGAAGCTTTCTTT. It specifies CASSPFGSNTEAFF.